These T cell receptor beta chains were read from a single sample in a study of blood T cell repertoires in COVID-19. TCRdb keeps only in-frame clones here, not all; method: immunoSEQ multiplex PCR. This sample has approximately 270,000 clones, with 70% to 90% found just once. The sequencing input was peripheral blood. The receptors derive from a man between 18 and 29 years old with active or convalescent COVID-19. The CDR3 runs from the conserved cysteine through the conserved F or W. D genes are given only for firm matches. Some rows mark clone size as missing; the rest say once, few, many or name a class of expanded clone.

V gene,clone size,D gene,J gene,CDR3 protein,CDR3 DNA
TRBV11-1,-,-,TRBJ2-1,CASSWQLGGEQFF,TGTGCCAGCAGCTGGCAACTCGGCGGGGAGCAGTTCTTC
TRBV5-4,-,TRBD2,TRBJ2-1,CASSPGLAGGSSYNEQFF,TGTGCCAGCAGCCCGGGACTAGCGGGGGGAAGCTCCTACAATGAGCAGTTCTTC
TRBV4-3,once,-,TRBJ2-3,CASSQDLMGGADTQYF,TGCGCCAGCAGCCAAGATCTGATGGGGGGAGCAGATACGCAGTATTTT
TRBV4-3,-,-,TRBJ2-7,CASSQDLAHFSYEQYF,TGCGCCAGCAGCCAAGATCTGGCCCATTTTTCCTACGAGCAGTACTTC
TRBV20-1,-,-,TRBJ1-2,CSASRSGGYTF,TGCAGTGCTAGCCGCTCGGGTGGCTACACCTTC
TRBV6-2/TRBV6-3,few,-,TRBJ1-1,CASSYFGGTEAFF,TGTGCCAGCAGTTACTTCGGGGGCACTGAAGCTTTCTTT
TRBV7-9,-,-,TRBJ1-1,CASSAGPEAFF,TGTGCCAGCTCCGCGGGGCCTGAAGCTTTCTTT
TRBV5-6,once,TRBD2,TRBJ2-1,CASSFLAGDYNEQFF,TGTGCCAGCAGCTTCCTAGCGGGAGACTACAATGAGCAGTTCTTC
TRBV6-4,-,-,TRBJ1-3,CASRRGPSSGNTIYF,TGTGCCAGCAGGAGAGGGCCGTCCTCTGGAAACACCATATATTTT
TRBV5-1,-,-,TRBJ1-4,CASSQWAQGGEKLFF,TGCGCCAGCAGCCAGTGGGCCCAGGGTGGTGAAAAACTGTTTTTT
TRBV19,few,-,TRBJ2-7,CASKGTPVGEQYF,TGTGCCAGTAAAGGGACTCCCGTTGGCGAGCAGTACTTC
TRBV9,-,TRBD1,TRBJ2-5,CASSVGGTDQETQYF,TGTGCCAGCAGCGTAGGGGGGACAGACCAAGAGACCCAGTACTTC
TRBV27,-,-,TRBJ2-1,CASGISGGNNEQFF,TGTGCCAGCGGAATTAGCGGAGGTAACAATGAGCAGTTCTTC
TRBV6-5,-,-,TRBJ1-1,CASRTDSKAFF,TGTGCCAGCAGAACCGACAGTAAAGCTTTCTTT
TRBV9,-,-,TRBJ2-2,CASSGTLADTGELFF,TGTGCCAGCAGCGGGACTTTAGCTGACACCGGGGAGCTGTTTTTT
TRBV9,-,TRBD1,TRBJ1-2,CASSTGDYGYTF,TGTGCCAGCAGTACAGGGGACTATGGCTACACCTTC
TRBV27,-,-,TRBJ1-2,CASSLVQGHGYTF,TGTGCCAGCAGTTTAGTTCAGGGGCATGGCTACACCTTC
TRBV7-6,-,-,TRBJ2-7,CASSLLTATYEQYF,TGTGCCAGCAGCTTACTAACAGCTACCTACGAGCAGTACTTC